Listed below are T cell receptor beta chains from one sample, sequenced in a study of blood T cell repertoires in COVID-19. Sequencing was performed with immunoSEQ multiplex PCR; in TCRdb, only in-frame clones are kept and a portion is missing. In the table there are under 450,000 clones, 75% to 90% of which are singletons. The sample was PBMCs or T cells enriched from blood (not recorded which). The receptors were sampled from a woman between 45 and 60 years old who had recovered from COVID-19. CDR3s include the opening cysteine and the closing phenylalanine or tryptophan. Size is stated for part of the rows, as once, few or many counts, or as a class when the clone is expanded.

V: TRBV19
size: -
J: TRBJ2-1
CDR3: CASSIGFLSGAGGYYNEQFF

V: TRBV19
size: -
J: TRBJ1-2
CDR3: CASSLRDTYGYTF

V: TRBV15
size: -
J: TRBJ1-1
CDR3: CATSTGTLHTEAFF

V: TRBV6-2/TRBV6-3
size: once
J: TRBJ2-6
CDR3: CASSPMGSGANVLTF

V: TRBV19
size: -
J: TRBJ1-4
CDR3: CASSSRGYNEKLFF

V: TRBV7-9
size: -
J: TRBJ2-7
CDR3: CASSSSRDRVYEQYF

V: TRBV6-5
size: -
J: TRBJ1-5
CDR3: CASSYYGTGYNQPQHF

V: TRBV7-2
size: -
J: TRBJ2-7
CDR3: CASSLAPGDHYEQYF

V: TRBV5-5
size: -
J: TRBJ1-4
CDR3: CASSHTTWGVNEKLFF

V: TRBV3-1/TRBV3-2
size: once
J: TRBJ1-1
CDR3: CASSQDFLQGSSGAFF

V: TRBV6-5
size: -
J: TRBJ2-7
CDR3: CASRVSSYEQYF

V: TRBV27
size: -
J: TRBJ2-2
CDR3: CASHSIVAGVTGELFF

V: TRBV18
size: -
J: TRBJ1-1
CDR3: CASSPLTGNIDAEAFF

V: TRBV15
size: -
J: TRBJ1-2
CDR3: CATSRDQGRVYGYTF

V: TRBV6-2/TRBV6-3
size: -
J: TRBJ2-1
CDR3: CASNPLSNEQFF

V: TRBV6-5
size: -
J: TRBJ1-1
CDR3: CASRGHGEAFF

V: TRBV12-3/TRBV12-4
size: -
J: TRBJ1-2
CDR3: CASHKGGIYGYTF

V: TRBV5-6
size: -
J: TRBJ1-2
CDR3: CASSLGGAGYGYTF

V: TRBV3-1/TRBV3-2
size: -
J: TRBJ2-1
CDR3: CASSQVDLAATSSYNEQFF

V: TRBV5-6
size: -
J: TRBJ1-1
CDR3: CASSLAGNTEAFF

V: TRBV4-1
size: -
J: TRBJ1-6
CDR3: CASSQAGTGDNSPLHF

V: TRBV5-1
size: -
J: TRBJ2-5
CDR3: CASSPQRGGETQYF

V: TRBV6-5
size: -
J: TRBJ1-2
CDR3: CASSLDLTGYSGYTF

V: TRBV3-1/TRBV3-2
size: few
J: TRBJ1-4
CDR3: CASSQESGTSEKLFF

V: TRBV28
size: -
J: TRBJ1-2
CDR3: CASSATAYGYTF

V: TRBV5-1
size: -
J: TRBJ2-2
CDR3: CASSITGTDTGELFF

V: TRBV3-1/TRBV3-2
size: -
J: TRBJ2-1
CDR3: CASSQESLAGDEQFF

V: TRBV4-1
size: -
J: TRBJ1-2
CDR3: CASSQVVAGGGYTF

V: TRBV19
size: -
J: TRBJ2-2
CDR3: CASSIKLAGSYTGELFF

V: TRBV28
size: -
J: TRBJ1-2
CDR3: CASSAIQGSSF

V: TRBV7-9
size: -
J: TRBJ2-1
CDR3: CASSQAGGEGQFF

V: TRBV19
size: -
J: TRBJ1-1
CDR3: CASSEWGQGSTEAFF

V: TRBV2
size: -
J: TRBJ2-5
CDR3: CASSDQDTQETQYF

V: TRBV5-1
size: -
J: TRBJ1-1
CDR3: CASSLGTGIPEAFF

V: TRBV2
size: -
J: TRBJ2-2
CDR3: CASSVSGDGELFF

V: TRBV12-5
size: -
J: TRBJ1-5
CDR3: CASGFLTSRSQHF

V: TRBV3-1/TRBV3-2
size: -
J: TRBJ2-1
CDR3: CASSQRTSGGSSYNEQFF

V: TRBV9
size: -
J: TRBJ2-3
CDR3: CASSTGLAGPNTDTQYF

V: TRBV6-4
size: -
J: TRBJ1-6
CDR3: CASSETGDSPLHF

V: TRBV7-2
size: few
J: TRBJ1-1
CDR3: CASSLGQGDTEAFF

V: TRBV3-1/TRBV3-2
size: -
J: TRBJ1-5
CDR3: CASSPLADNQPQHF

V: TRBV5-1
size: -
J: TRBJ2-1
CDR3: CASSLALAGDNEQFF

V: TRBV7-9
size: few
J: TRBJ1-1
CDR3: CASSFLSENTEAFF

V: TRBV11-3
size: -
J: TRBJ1-2
CDR3: CASSSRQGNYGYTF

V: TRBV9
size: -
J: TRBJ2-7
CDR3: CASSGASGRYEQYF

V: TRBV6-5
size: few
J: TRBJ1-6
CDR3: CASSYYGTVDNSPLHF

V: TRBV19
size: -
J: TRBJ2-3
CDR3: CASSIGSAGTDTQYF

V: TRBV2
size: few
J: TRBJ2-2
CDR3: CASSQEGAANTGELFF

V: TRBV11-3
size: -
J: TRBJ1-1
CDR3: CASRDTTTSNTEAFF

V: TRBV6-5
size: -
J: TRBJ2-2
CDR3: CASTLLNTGELFF

V: TRBV13
size: -
J: TRBJ2-7
CDR3: CASSLGLRSYEQYF

V: TRBV7-9
size: once
J: TRBJ2-1
CDR3: CASSPHQLAGGDEQFF

V: TRBV30
size: -
J: TRBJ2-3
CDR3: CARLAGGADTQYF

V: TRBV6-5
size: -
J: TRBJ1-1
CDR3: CASARAGGTEAFF

V: TRBV5-4
size: -
J: TRBJ1-2
CDR3: CASSARTPNYGYTF

V: TRBV6-2/TRBV6-3
size: -
J: TRBJ1-2
CDR3: CASSSGAYGYTF

V: TRBV27
size: -
J: TRBJ2-3
CDR3: CASSGGLTDTQYF

V: TRBV10-3
size: -
J: TRBJ1-4
CDR3: CAISESGVNEKLFF

V: TRBV5-1
size: -
J: TRBJ2-2
CDR3: CASSLGGTSVTGELFF